This TCR beta chain comes out of a study of long-term antiretroviral therapy in people with HIV. Broader study findings: Compared with controls, HIV repertoires showed narrower CDR3 length ranges.

To note about this clone: Its antigen is undetermined.

With survey level as its setting, the immunoSEQ assay was v3.0. Here immunoSEQ multiplex PCR was the method, and the copy in TCRdb shows in-frame clones only, minus some. Seen here are roughly 38,000 clones, 80% observed once, and the top ten hold under 6.5%. This CDR3 region has 14 residues. Per the germline V gene, CDR1 is SGHRS and CDR2 is YFSETQ. V gave up 4 bases and J gave up 6 bases, with 16 bases separating them. The TCR originated in a young man with HIV. The chain has TRBV5-1 and TRBJ1-2, with D possibly being TRBD1 (6 bases). Sequencing used unsorted PBMCs, obtained 3.4 years after starting antiretroviral therapy. In DNA, the CDR3 is TGCGCCAGCAGCCCGAGTAGGACAGTAGATGGCTACACCTTC. It encodes CASSPSRTVDGYTF. Full variable domain (missing parts from reference TRBV5-1 and TRBJ1-2): KAGVTQTPRYLIKTRGQQVTLSCSPISGHRSVSWYQQTPGQGLQFLFEYFSETQRNKGNFPGRFSGRQFSNSRSEMNVSTLELGDSALYLCASSPSRTVDGYTFGSGTRLTVV.